The 22 T cell receptor beta chains presented below share a single source sample, sequenced in a study of T cells after yellow fever vaccination. TCRdb redid the calling of the 5' RACE reads with MiXCR, one entry per CDR3 protein. Of a few hundred distinct CDR3 sequences listed, about 94% are singletons. The input for sequencing was CD8+ T cells sorted from PBMCs, taken 10 days after the yellow fever booster vaccination. These receptors were collected from a man between 18 and 29 years old who received the YFV17D yellow fever vaccine.

For this clonotype: This beta chain is a stray read from a library made for alpha chains; its abundance is not meaningful. V is TRBV27 and J is TRBJ1-4, with D uncertain. V gave up 6 bases and J gave up 7 bases, with 15 bases separating them. The CDR3 runs to 14 residues. From germline, CDR1 is MNHEY and CDR2 SMNVEV (reference sequence). The CDR3: CASRPPGLGEKLFF. CDR3 nucleotides: TGTGCCAGCAGGCCGCCCGGCCTAGGTGAAAAACTGTTTTTT.

A word on this clonotype: This beta chain was picked up by a library intended for alpha chains and is off target, so its count carries little meaning. The chain couples TRBV29-1 to TRBJ2-1, with 8 bases that match TRBD1. CDR3 length equals 11 residues. Losses at the gene ends were 8 bases for V and 5 bases for J; bases not matched to a gene: 2. Per the germline V gene, CDR1 is SQVTM and CDR2 is ANQGSEA. The CDR3 bases are TGCAGCACGGGACAGGACAATGAGCAGTTCTTC. As protein: CSTGQDNEQFF.

For this clonotype: Within a library made for alpha chains, this beta chain is off target, and its count is uninformative. The J gene is TRBJ2-3, the V gene TRBV25-1; 8 bases map to TRBD1. The ends lost 3 bases at V and 3 bases at J; junction bases unmatched: 11. Germline V gives CDR1 MGHDK, CDR2 SYGVNS. The CDR3 covers 17 residues. CDR3 in amino acids: CASSDRTGRVGTDTQYF. Written as DNA, the CDR3 is TGTGCCAGCAGTGACCGGACAGGGCGTGTAGGGACAGATACGCAGTATTTT.

A word on this clonotype: This beta chain is a stray sequence in a library constructed for alpha chains; its clone size is not meaningful. This rearrangement joins TRBV24-1 to TRBJ2-3; the D gene is possibly TRBD2 (5 bases). The CDR3 has 13 amino acids. Germline CDR1 KGHDR, CDR2 SFDVKD. The ends were cut back, 2 bases at V and 6 bases at J, with 8 bases in the middle. The CDR3 spells CATSDYGGDTQYF. The CDR3 nucleotides are TGTGCCACCAGTGATTATGGCGGGGATACGCAGTATTTT.

Concerning this clonotype itself: This beta chain represents an off-target read in a library built for alpha chains; its size is of limited meaning. The chain links TRBV10-1 to TRBJ1-1; D is undetermined. CDR3 length equals 13 residues. Germline V gene lookup returns CDR1 WNHNN and CDR2 SYGVQD (reference sequence). The germline V and J ends were trimmed by 5 bases and 1 base, with 8 bases remaining between them. For the CDR3, the DNA is TGCGCCAGCAGTTTTAACGGGAACACTGAAGCTTTCTTT. It encodes CASSFNGNTEAFF.

In regard to this clonotype: This beta chain was picked up by a library intended for alpha chains and is off target, so its count carries little meaning. The J gene is TRBJ2-7, the V gene TRBV20-1; D is possibly TRBD1 (6 bases). CDR1 is DFQATT and CDR2 is SNEGSKA in the germline V gene (reference sequence). V was cut by 5 bases and J by 6 bases, with 17 bases left in between. The CDR3 has 13 amino acids. CDR3 coding DNA: TGCAGTGCTCACAGGGTCCCGATGGGCGAGCAGTACTTC. Encoded protein: CSAHRVPMGEQYF.

Regarding this clonotype: This beta chain lies outside the target of a library built for alpha chains; its clone size means little. CDR3 in DNA: TGCGCCAGCAGCCCGGACAGGGACGCTGAAGCTTTCTTT. Its translation is CASSPDRDAEAFF. The chain joins TRBV4-3 to TRBJ1-1; 8 bases align to TRBD1. V shed 4 bases, J shed 6 bases, and the junction held 4 bases outside the gene matches. CDR1 and CDR2 (germline): LGHNA, YSLEER. This CDR3 contains 13 residues.

This clonotype was counted a single time. This beta chain lies outside the target of a library built for alpha chains; its clone size means little. The genes are TRBV5-1 and TRBJ2-5, with a tentative D call TRBD2 (5 bases). The V end was cut by 0 bases, the J end by 5 bases, with 8 bases between. Germline CDR1 SGHRS, CDR2 YFSETQ. The CDR3 spans 13 residues. The CDR3 bases are TGCGCCAGCAGCTTGGCGGGATACGAGACCCAGTACTTC. Protein: CASSLAGYETQYF.

Concerning this clonotype itself: A library prepared for alpha chains yielded this beta chain as an off-target read; its size is of little meaning. The chain links TRBV7-9 to TRBJ2-3; 15 bases agree with TRBD2. Unmatched junction bases numbered 6, after V lost 7 bases and J lost 7 bases. There are 15 residues in the CDR3. Germline V gives CDR1 SEHNR, CDR2 FQNEAQ (reference sequence). Here the CDR3 reads CASTLGTSGRHTQYF. CDR3 in DNA: TGTGCCAGCACCTTGGGGACTAGCGGGAGGCATACGCAGTATTTT.

As for this clonotype: This beta chain slipped into a library made for alpha chains as a stray read, so its size is not meaningful. This sequence joins TRBV5-1 and TRBJ2-2; D is uncertain. Trimming took 4 bases from V and 6 from J, leaving 19 bases between them. Germline V gene lookup returns CDR1 SGHRS and CDR2 YFSETQ. The CDR3 contains 16 residues. The CDR3 reads CASSRDKPPVAGELFF. The DNA for the CDR3 is TGCGCCAGCAGCCGCGACAAGCCCCCAGTCGCCGGGGAGCTGTTTTTT.

Concerning this clonotype: With the library built for alpha chains, this beta chain is off target and its frequency is not meaningful. V is TRBV4-2 and J is TRBJ2-5; D gene ambiguous. Trimming cost V 0 bases and J 4 bases, with 24 bases left between them. The germline gives CDR1 LGHNA, CDR2 YNFKEQ. This CDR3 region has 19 residues. CDR3 DNA: TGTGCCAGCAGCCAAGACGGCCCGACGAAGGGAATAGTTTTAGAGACCCAGTACTTC. It yields the protein CASSQDGPTKGIVLETQYF.

With regard to this clonotype: In a library made to pick up alpha chains, this beta chain is a stray read with a size that means little. This chain uses TRBV5-1 with TRBJ2-7, with TRBD2 matching 14 bases. This CDR3 has 16 residues. V was clipped by 4 bases and J by 1 base; unmatched bases: 4. Germline V gene data show CDR1 as SGHRS and CDR2 as YFSETQ. The chain's CDR3 is CASSRGTSGGSYEQYF. The CDR3 DNA is TGCGCCAGCAGCAGAGGGACTAGCGGGGGATCCTACGAGCAGTACTTC. Drawing the rest from reference TRBV5-1 and TRBJ2-7, the complete variable domain is KAGVTQTPRYLIKTRGQQVTLSCSPISGHRSVSWYQQTPGQGLQFLFEYFSETQRNKGNFPGRFSGRQFSNSRSEMNVSTLELGDSALYLCASSRGTSGGSYEQYFGPGTRLTVT.

Notes on this clonotype: The library was designed around alpha chains, so this beta chain is a stray read whose abundance carries little weight. This chain uses TRBV11-3 with TRBJ2-5; either TRBD1 or TRBD2 may supply D (5 bases each). Per germline, CDR1 SGHNT and CDR2 YENEEA. The CDR3 contains 14 residues. V lost 1 base to trimming and J lost 10 bases, with 16 bases between them. In DNA, the CDR3 is TGTGCCAGCAGCTTAGGAGGGGCTAGCCATATCCAGTACTTC. Protein product: CASSLGGASHIQYF.

Comments on this clonotype: This beta chain came through as a stray read in a library set up for alpha chains, and its size says little. This chain joins TRBV11-1 and TRBJ2-1; D is perhaps TRBD1 or TRBD2 (6 bases each). V dropped 0 bases and J dropped 8 bases, with 11 bases sitting between them. The CDR3 extends over 14 amino acids. Germline V gene lookup returns CDR1 SGHAT and CDR2 FQDESV (reference sequence). CDR3 in amino acids: CASSLAGGLHEQFF. CDR3 nucleotides: TGTGCCAGCAGCTTAGCGGGGGGCCTCCATGAGCAGTTCTTC.

Details on this clonotype: This beta chain represents an off-target read in a library built for alpha chains; its size is of limited meaning. This rearrangement joins TRBV6-2 or TRBV6-3 to TRBJ1-1, with a possible D match to TRBD1 (5 bases). Between the trimmed V and J ends, which lost 5 bases and 5 bases, there was a span of 24 bases. The CDR3 contains 17 residues. Germline V CDR1 and CDR2: MNHEY, SVGEGT. The CDR3 DNA is TGTGCCAGCAGTCGACTGGGAGGGGAGAGTAGAAGAACTGAAGCTTTCTTT. Its translation is CASSRLGGESRRTEAFF.

Concerning this clonotype: The size of this beta chain means little, since it is a stray read in a library made for alpha chains. This rearrangement joins TRBV7-9 to TRBJ2-3; D not resolved. The V gene's germline CDR1 is SEHNR and CDR2 FQNEAQ (reference sequence). V was shortened by 0 bases and J by 2 bases, with 9 bases between the two germline ends. The CDR3 has 15 residues. For the CDR3, the DNA is TGTGCCAGCAGCTTAGCTCCTCCGCCCACAGATACGCAGTATTTT. Translating gives CASSLAPPPTDTQYF.

Concerning this clonotype itself: In a library made to pick up alpha chains, this beta chain is a stray read with a size that means little. The V gene is TRBV7-3, the J gene TRBJ1-1; D is ambiguous. The CDR3 has 13 amino acids. CDR1 SGHTA and CDR2 FQGTGA come from the germline V gene. The germline V and J ends were trimmed by 1 base and 1 base, with 4 bases remaining between them. The CDR3 loop is CASSLNQNTEAFF. CDR3 bases: TGTGCCAGCAGCTTAAACCAGAACACTGAAGCTTTCTTT.

Note on this clonotype: Little can be read into the size of this beta chain, an off-target read in a library designed for alpha chains. The gene calls are TRBV4-1 and TRBJ1-1; D is undetermined. Germline V lookup: CDR1 MGHRA, CDR2 YSYEKL. V gave up 7 bases and J gave up 0 bases, with 15 bases separating them. CDR3 size: 15 residues. The CDR3, as DNA: TGCGCCAGCATACCGGTTCAGACAATGAACACTGAAGCTTTCTTT. It encodes CASIPVQTMNTEAFF.

Regarding this clonotype: Because this beta chain is a stray read in a library intended to capture alpha chains, its abundance should not be given much weight. The J gene is TRBJ1-4, the V gene TRBV6-5; D remains unclear. The CDR3 is 12 amino acids. V was trimmed by 6 bases and J by 9 bases, leaving 11 bases between them. Germline assignment: CDR1 MNHEY and CDR2 SVGAGI. For the CDR3, the DNA is TGTGCCAGCAGCAGTACTCGTCAAAAACTGTTTTTT. Its protein product is CASSSTRQKLFF.

Turning to this clonotype: This beta chain lies outside the target of a library built for alpha chains; its clone size means little. The chain carries TRBV20-1 and TRBJ1-2; D remains ambiguous. The CDR3 consists of 10 residues. The V end was cut by 4 bases, the J end by 5 bases, with 5 bases between. Germline loops: CDR1 DFQATT, CDR2 SNEGSKA (reference sequence). The CDR3 loop is CSATYYGYTF. As DNA, the CDR3 is TGCAGTGCTACCTATTATGGCTACACCTTC.

This clonotype was counted between two and nine times. The library was designed around alpha chains, so this beta chain is a stray read whose abundance carries little weight. V usage is TRBV7-9 and J usage is TRBJ2-1, with D tentatively TRBD1 (5 bases). There are 14 residues in the CDR3. The V gene lost 5 bases and the J gene lost 9 bases, with 17 bases spanning the gap. Germline values: CDR1 SEHNR, CDR2 FQNEAQ (reference sequence). The CDR3 nucleotides are TGTGCCAGCAGCCCAAGGGCAGGGAAGGGTGAGCAGTTCTTC. Its protein product is CASSPRAGKGEQFF.

In regard to this clonotype: Being off target in a library aimed at alpha chains, this beta chain has a size of little meaning. In DNA, the CDR3 is TGTGCCAGCAGCCCAGGGACTAGCGTGCCGCGCGAGCAGTTCTTC. The encoded protein is CASSPGTSVPREQFF. This chain uses TRBV9 with TRBJ2-1, with TRBD2 identical over 10 bases. J lost 10 bases, V lost 4 bases, and 11 bases had no gene match. Germline CDR1 is SGDLS and CDR2 is YYNGEE. The CDR3 is 15 residues long.